This T cell receptor beta chain was recorded in a study of blood T cells in healthy people across ages (dated by TCRdb to about 2015). Looking at the study overall: In model experiments, template switching captured about one uniquely barcoded TCR beta cDNA molecule for every two T cells. Two additional independent replicas of 1 million unique cDNA reads from the same blood draw were analyzed for two donors (one aged 18 to 30 and one aged 80 or older). To avoid experimental bias, donors of different ages were spread randomly across the sequencing lanes. Donors were grouped into four age groups: young (average about 15 years), middle-aged (over 35), aged (about 60) and long-lived (just over 80). The study measured age-related changes in TCR beta repertoire diversity using deep sequencing normalized with unique cDNA molecular identifiers. The paper as a whole reports these results and caveats: The long-lived group showed more naive CD4+ T cells, fewer expanded clones and increased TCR diversity than the aged group, suggesting age selection. As age increased, observed TCR beta diversity per million T cells dropped in a roughly linear way, and a significant reduction was already evident by age 40. Total diversity estimates from one million sequenced T cells were considered lower bounds and underestimates. There was a strong correlation between observed TCR beta diversity and the percentage of naive T cells measured by flow cytometry. Because profiling used bulk unsorted PBMCs, naive and antigen-experienced compartments could not be compared conclusively. The CMV infection status of donors was not known, potentially confounding age-related changes in expanded clonotypes.

Systemically healthy Caucasian individuals from Russia, 39 in total and aged about 6 to 100 years, were included as donors. Roughly 9.5 milliliters of peripheral blood were drawn from each donor into EDTA-treated Vacutainer tubes. Ficoll-Paque density-gradient centrifugation was used to isolate PBMCs, with at least 7 million obtained per sample. Trizol reagent was used to extract total RNA from PBMCs, with at least 6 micrograms per sample. For every donor, an aliquot of PBMCs went through flow cytometry to measure the percentages of naive CD45RAhigh/CD27high T cells. The library came from 5' RACE. TCRdb shows the sequencer as Illumina HiSeq 2500. A second PCR of roughly 7 to 12 cycles was run with a J-beta primer mix and a sample-barcoded 5' primer. A unique molecular identifier was introduced onto each TCR beta cDNA molecule by a template-switch 5' adaptor carrying 12 random nucleotides. At least 2.5 million CDR3-containing paired-end reads were obtained from each sample. The Mint cDNA synthesis kit, primed by a TRBC-specific oligonucleotide, was used to synthesize first-strand cDNA from all RNA. Following uracil-DNA glycosylase treatment, all cDNA underwent a first 18-cycle PCR with the universal primers M1SS and BC2_uni_R. The original pipeline was this. Each sample was normalized by randomly selecting 1 million high-quality reads, each carrying a distinct molecular identifier. Reads with shared molecular identifiers were discarded instead of being binned into consensus sequences. MiTCR, run with a Q25 quality threshold and the strictest error-elimination algorithm, handled CDR3 identification, clonotype clustering and error correction. A nonparametric unseen species model using Euler transformation provided a lower-bound estimate of total TCR beta diversity. Starting from the raw public reads, TCRdb applied fastp trimming at Q25, assembled clones with MiXCR and retained in-frame beta chains. When rows share a CDR3 protein, they turn into one entry using the most common DNA and genes. TCRdb, not the original authors, processed these V and J calls. The sample yields about 780,000 distinct CDR3 sequences; around half were counted once. The ten largest clones take up 15% to 20% of the sample.

On this clonotype itself: It has no known antigen specificity. Per-base qualities were not stored, and no clone one base away is much larger.

Looking up the germline V gene yields CDR1 SNHLY and CDR2 FYNNEI. The germline ends are 6 bases apart after V is trimmed by 4 bases and J by 5 bases. The CDR3 numbers 12 residues from cysteine through phenylalanine. The read is trimmed to its CDR3 DNA, 36 bases read in frame from base 1. The rearrangement combines TRBV2 with TRBJ1-5, with the D gene call left open. This receptor was taken from a man of 80 years or more in good health. The sample was blood. This receptor has the CDR3 CASSVSDQPQHF. The DNA sequence reads TGTGCCAGCAGTGTCAGTGATCAGCCCCAGCATTTT. Reference TRBV2 and TRBJ1-5 proteins supply the regions before and after the CDR3; the full variable domain is: EPEVTQTPSHQVTQMGQEVILRCVPISNHLYFYWYRQILGQKVEFLVSFYNNEISEKSEIFDDQFSVERPDGSNFTLKIRSTKLEDSAMYFCASSVSDQPQHFGDGTRLSIL.